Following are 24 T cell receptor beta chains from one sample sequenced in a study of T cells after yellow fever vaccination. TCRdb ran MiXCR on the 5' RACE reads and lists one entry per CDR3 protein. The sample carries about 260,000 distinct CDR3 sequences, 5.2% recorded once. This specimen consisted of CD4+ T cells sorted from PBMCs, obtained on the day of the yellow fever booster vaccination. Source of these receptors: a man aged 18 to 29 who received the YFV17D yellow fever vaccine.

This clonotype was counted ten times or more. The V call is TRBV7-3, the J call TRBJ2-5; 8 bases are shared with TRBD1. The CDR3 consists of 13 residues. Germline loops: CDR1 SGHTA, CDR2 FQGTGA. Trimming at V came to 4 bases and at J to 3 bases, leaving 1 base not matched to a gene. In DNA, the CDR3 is TGTGCCAGCAGCTCGACAGGGGAAGAGACCCAGTACTTC. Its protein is CASSSTGEETQYF. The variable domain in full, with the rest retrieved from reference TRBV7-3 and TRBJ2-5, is GAGVSQTPSNKVTEKGKYVELRCDPISGHTALYWYRQSLGQGPEFLIYFQGTGAADDSGLPNDRFFAVRPEGSVSTLKIQRTERGDSAVYLCASSSTGEETQYFGPGTRLLVL.

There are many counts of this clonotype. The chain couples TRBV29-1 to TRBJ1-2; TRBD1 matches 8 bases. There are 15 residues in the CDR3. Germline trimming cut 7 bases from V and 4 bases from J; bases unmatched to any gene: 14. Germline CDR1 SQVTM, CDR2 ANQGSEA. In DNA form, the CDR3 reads TGCAGCGCGGGCAGGGGGCCGCTGGGGACCTATGGCTACACCTTC. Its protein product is CSAGRGPLGTYGYTF.

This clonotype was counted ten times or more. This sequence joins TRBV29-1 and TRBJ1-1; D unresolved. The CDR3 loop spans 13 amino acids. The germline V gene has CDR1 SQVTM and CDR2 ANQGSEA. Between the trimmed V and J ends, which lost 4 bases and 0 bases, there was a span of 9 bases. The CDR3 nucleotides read TGCAGCGTTGCGAGGGTACTGAACACTGAAGCTTTCTTT. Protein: CSVARVLNTEAFF.

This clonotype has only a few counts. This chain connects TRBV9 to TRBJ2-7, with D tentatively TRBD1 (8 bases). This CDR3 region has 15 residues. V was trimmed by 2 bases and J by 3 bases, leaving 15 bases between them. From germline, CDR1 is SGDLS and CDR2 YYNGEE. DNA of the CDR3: TGTGCCAGCAGCGTCGGGGGGACAGGATTCTACGAGCAGTACTTC. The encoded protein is CASSVGGTGFYEQYF.

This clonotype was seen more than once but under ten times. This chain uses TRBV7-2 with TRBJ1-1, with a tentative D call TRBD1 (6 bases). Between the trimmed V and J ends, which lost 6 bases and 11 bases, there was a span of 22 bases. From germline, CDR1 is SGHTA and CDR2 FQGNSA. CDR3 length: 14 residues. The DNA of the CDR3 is TGTGCCAGCAGTCCTAACAGGGACATGTTGAGGGCTTTCTTT. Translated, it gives CASSPNRDMLRAFF.

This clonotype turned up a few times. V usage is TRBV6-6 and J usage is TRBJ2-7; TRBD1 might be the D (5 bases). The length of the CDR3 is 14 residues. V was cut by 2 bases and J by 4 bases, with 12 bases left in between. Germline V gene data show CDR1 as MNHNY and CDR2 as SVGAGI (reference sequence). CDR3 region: CASSYGHLSYEQYV. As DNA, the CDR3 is TGTGCCAGCAGTTACGGACACCTATCGTACGAGCAGTACGTC.

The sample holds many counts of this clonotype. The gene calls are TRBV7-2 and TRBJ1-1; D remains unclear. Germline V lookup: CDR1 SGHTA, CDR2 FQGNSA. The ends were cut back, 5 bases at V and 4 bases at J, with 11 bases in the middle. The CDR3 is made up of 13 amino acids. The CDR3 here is CASSARQVTEAFF. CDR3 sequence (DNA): TGTGCCAGCAGCGCTAGGCAGGTCACTGAAGCTTTCTTT.

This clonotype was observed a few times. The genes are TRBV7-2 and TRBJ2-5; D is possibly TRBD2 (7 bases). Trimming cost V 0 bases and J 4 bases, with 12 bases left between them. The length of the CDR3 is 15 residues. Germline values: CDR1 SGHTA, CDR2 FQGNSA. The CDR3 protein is CASSLAGGPGETQYF. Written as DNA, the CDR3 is TGTGCCAGCAGCTTAGCGGGGGGGCCTGGAGAGACCCAGTACTTC. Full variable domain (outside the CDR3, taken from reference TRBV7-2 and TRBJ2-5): GAGVSQSPSNKVTEKGKDVELRCDPISGHTALYWYRQSLGQGLEFLIYFQGNSAPDKSGLPSDRFSAERTGGSVSTLTIQRTQQEDSAVYLCASSLAGGPGETQYFGPGTRLLVL.

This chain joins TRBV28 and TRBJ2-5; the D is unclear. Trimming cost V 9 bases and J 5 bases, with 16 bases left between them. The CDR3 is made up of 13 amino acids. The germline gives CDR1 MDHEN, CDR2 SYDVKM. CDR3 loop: CARDNLTCETQYF. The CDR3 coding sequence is TGTGCCAGGGATAACCTGACGTGCGAGACCCAGTACTTC.

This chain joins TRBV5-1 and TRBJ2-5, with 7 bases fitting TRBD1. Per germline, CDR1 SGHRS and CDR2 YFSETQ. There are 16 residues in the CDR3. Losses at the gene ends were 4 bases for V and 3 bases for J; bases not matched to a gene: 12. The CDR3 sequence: CASSRNFVRGKETQYF. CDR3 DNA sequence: TGCGCCAGCAGCCGAAACTTCGTCAGGGGGAAAGAGACCCAGTACTTC.

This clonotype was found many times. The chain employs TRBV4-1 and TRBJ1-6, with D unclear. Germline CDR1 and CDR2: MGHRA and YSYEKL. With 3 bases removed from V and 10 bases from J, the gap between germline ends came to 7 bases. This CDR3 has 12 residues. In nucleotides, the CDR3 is TGCGCCAGCAGCCAGCCGGGCTCACCCCTCCACTTT. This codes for CASSQPGSPLHF.

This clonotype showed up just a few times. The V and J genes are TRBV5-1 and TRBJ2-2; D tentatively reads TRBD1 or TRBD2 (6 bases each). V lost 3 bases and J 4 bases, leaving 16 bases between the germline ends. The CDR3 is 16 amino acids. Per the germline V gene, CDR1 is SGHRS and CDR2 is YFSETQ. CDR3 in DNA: TGCGCCAGCAGCTCGTCCCCCAGGGGAGGCACCGGGGAGCTGTTTTTT. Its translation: CASSSSPRGGTGELFF.

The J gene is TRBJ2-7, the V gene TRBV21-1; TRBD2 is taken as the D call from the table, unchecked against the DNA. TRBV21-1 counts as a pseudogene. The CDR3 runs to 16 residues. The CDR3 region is CASSKFSRDYHYEQYV. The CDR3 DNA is TGTGCCAGCAGCAAATTTTCTCGGGACTATCATTACGAGCAGTACGTC.

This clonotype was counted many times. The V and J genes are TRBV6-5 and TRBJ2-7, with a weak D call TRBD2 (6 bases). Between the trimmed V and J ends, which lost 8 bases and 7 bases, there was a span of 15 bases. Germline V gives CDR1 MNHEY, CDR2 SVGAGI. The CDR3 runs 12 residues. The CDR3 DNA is TGTGCCAGCGCCGGGGCACGGGGGGAGCAGTACTTC. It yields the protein CASAGARGEQYF.

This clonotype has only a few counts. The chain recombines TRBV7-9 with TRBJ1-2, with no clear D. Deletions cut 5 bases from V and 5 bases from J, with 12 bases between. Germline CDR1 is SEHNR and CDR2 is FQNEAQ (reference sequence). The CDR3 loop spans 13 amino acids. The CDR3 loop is CASSPLGLYGYTF. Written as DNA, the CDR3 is TGTGCCAGCAGCCCACTGGGTCTTTATGGCTACACCTTC.

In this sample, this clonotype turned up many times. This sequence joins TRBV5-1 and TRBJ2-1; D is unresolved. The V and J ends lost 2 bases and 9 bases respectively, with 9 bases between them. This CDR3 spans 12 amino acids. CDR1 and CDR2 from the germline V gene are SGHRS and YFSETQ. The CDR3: CASSFPVGEQFF. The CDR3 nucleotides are TGCGCCAGCAGCTTCCCAGTCGGTGAGCAGTTCTTC.

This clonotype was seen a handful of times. The CDR3 coding sequence is TGTGCCAGCAGAGCGGGACGCCCGATGGCGCTGTCTGGGGCCAACGTCCTGACTTTC. Protein sequence: CASRAGRPMALSGANVLTF. The chain links TRBV19 to TRBJ2-6; TRBD2 matches 7 bases. The CDR3 runs 19 residues. Germline V CDR1 and CDR2: LNHDA, SQIVND (reference sequence). The V and J ends lost 9 bases and 1 base, in that order; junction bases with no gene match: 18.

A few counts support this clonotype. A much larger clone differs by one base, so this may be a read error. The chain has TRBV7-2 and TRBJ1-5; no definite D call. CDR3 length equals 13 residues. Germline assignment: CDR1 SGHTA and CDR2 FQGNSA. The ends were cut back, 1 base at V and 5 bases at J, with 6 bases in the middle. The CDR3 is CASSLGWDQPQHF. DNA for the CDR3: TGTGCCAGCAGCTTAGGCTGGGATCAGCCCCAGCATTTT.

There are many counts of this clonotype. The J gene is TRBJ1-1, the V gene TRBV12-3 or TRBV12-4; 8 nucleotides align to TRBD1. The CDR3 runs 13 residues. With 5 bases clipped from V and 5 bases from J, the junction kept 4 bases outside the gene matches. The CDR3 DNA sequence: TGTGCCAGCAGTGGATACAGGGGGACTGAAGCTTTCTTT. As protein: CASSGYRGTEAFF.

The CDR3 DNA follows: TGTGCCAGCAGTTACTCTCAAGCAGGCTCCTACGAGCAGTACTTC. It is translated as CASSYSQAGSYEQYF. The chain joins TRBV6-5 to TRBJ2-7; D uncertain. V lost 0 bases to trimming and J lost 0 bases, with 9 bases between them. Germline CDR1 reads MNHEY; CDR2 reads SVGAGI. This CDR3 has 15 residues.

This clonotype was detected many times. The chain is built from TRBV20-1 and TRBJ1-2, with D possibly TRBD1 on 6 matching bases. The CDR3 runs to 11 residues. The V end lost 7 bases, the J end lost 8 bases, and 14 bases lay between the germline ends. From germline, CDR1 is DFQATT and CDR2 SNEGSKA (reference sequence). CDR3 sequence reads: CSVRDIVGYTF. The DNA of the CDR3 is TGCAGTGTAAGGGACATCGTGGGCTACACCTTC.

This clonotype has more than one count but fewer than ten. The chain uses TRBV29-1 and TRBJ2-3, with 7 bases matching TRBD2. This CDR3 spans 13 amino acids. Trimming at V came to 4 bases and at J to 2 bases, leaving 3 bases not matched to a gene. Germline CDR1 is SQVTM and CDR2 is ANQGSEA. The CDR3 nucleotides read TGCAGCGTTGGGGGGGGGAACACAGATACGCAGTATTTT. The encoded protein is CSVGGGNTDTQYF.

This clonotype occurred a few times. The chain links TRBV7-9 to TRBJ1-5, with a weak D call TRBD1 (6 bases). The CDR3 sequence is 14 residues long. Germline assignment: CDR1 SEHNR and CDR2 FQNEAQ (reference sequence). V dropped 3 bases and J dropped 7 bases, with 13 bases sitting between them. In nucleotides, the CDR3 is TGTGCCAGCAGCTTGGTGGGGGCGGGCCAGCCCCAGCATTTT. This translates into CASSLVGAGQPQHF. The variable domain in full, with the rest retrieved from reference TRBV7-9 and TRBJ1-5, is DTGVSQNPRHKITKRGQNVTFRCDPISEHNRLYWYRQTLGQGPEFLTYFQNEAQLEKSRLLSDRFSAERPKGSFSTLEIQRTEQGDSAMYLCASSLVGAGQPQHFGDGTRLSIL.

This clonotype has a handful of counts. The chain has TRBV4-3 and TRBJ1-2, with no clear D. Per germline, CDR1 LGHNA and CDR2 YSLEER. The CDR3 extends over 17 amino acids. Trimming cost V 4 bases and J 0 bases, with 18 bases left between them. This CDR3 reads CASSRREGAHSNYGYTF. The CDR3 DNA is TGCGCCAGCAGCCGGCGAGAGGGTGCCCACTCTAACTATGGCTACACCTTC.